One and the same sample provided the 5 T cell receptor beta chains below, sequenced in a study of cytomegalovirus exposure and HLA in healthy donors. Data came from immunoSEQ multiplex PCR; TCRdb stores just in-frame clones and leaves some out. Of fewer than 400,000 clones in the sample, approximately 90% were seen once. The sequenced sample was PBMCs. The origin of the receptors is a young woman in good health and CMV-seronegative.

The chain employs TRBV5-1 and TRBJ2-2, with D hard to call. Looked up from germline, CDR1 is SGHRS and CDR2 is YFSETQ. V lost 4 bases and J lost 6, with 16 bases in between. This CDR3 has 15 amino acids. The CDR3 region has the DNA TGCGCCAGCAGCATCGACATAAGCCGCGCCGGGGAGCTGTTTTTT. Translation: CASSIDISRAGELFF.

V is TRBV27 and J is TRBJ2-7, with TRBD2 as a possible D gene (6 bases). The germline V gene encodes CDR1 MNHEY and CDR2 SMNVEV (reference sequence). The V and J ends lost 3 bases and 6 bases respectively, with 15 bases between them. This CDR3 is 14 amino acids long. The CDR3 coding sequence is TGTGCCAGCAGTTTCGAAGGATCGGGAGCCGAGCAGTACTTC. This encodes CASSFEGSGAEQYF.

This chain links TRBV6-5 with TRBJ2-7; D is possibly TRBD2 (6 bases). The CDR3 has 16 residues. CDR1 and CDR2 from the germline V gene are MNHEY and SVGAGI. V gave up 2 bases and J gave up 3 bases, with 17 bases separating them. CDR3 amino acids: CASSYTRTNWNYEQYF. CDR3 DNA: TGTGCCAGCAGTTACACACGGACTAACTGGAACTACGAGCAGTACTTC.

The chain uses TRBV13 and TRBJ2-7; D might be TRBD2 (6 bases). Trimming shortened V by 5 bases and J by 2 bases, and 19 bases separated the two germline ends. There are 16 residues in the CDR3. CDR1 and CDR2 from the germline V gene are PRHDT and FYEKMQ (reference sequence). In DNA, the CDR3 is TGTGCCAGCAGCGATAGGGGTGCCGGGACTCCCTACGAGCAGTACTTC. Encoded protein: CASSDRGAGTPYEQYF.

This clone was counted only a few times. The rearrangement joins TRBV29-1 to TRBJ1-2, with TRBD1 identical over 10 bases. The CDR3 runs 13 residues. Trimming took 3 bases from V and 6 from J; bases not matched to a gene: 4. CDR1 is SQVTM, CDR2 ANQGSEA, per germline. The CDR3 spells CSVDSGTGDGYTF. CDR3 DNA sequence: TGCAGCGTTGACTCCGGGACAGGGGATGGCTACACCTTC.